This entry concerns a single TCR beta chain. The CDR3 spans 17 residues. The table came from immunoSEQ multiplex PCR; TCRdb's copy has only in-frame clones and leaves some out. The sample lists more than 150,000 clones, around 94% seen once, with more than 9% in the top ten. The data are from a study of T cell responses to AZD1222 COVID-19 vaccine. The sample here was peripheral blood, taken on day 0 of AZD1222 vaccination. The TCR comes from an adult in good health. The chain couples TRBV21-1 to TRBJ1-1. TRBV21-1 counts as a pseudogene. The CDR3 region is CASSPVRRAGGNTEAFF. The CDR3 nucleotides are TGTGCCAGCAGCCCCGTTCGAAGGGCGGGGGGGAACACTGAAGCTTTCTTT.